Reported below is one T cell receptor (beta chain). These data come from a study of Graves' ophthalmopathy and Graves' hyperthyroidism. The TCR beta CDR3 regions underwent amplification from RNA transcripts. Second-round multiplex PCR came after first-round RT-PCR with HTBI primers. TCRdb re-called the multiplex PCR reads with MiXCR, one entry per CDR3 protein. The data show 900,000 to 1,200,000 distinct CDR3 sequences, 35% to 40% seen once. Hyperthyroidism was new, under 2 months, in patients aged 18 to 65. This receptor was obtained from an adult man with Graves' hyperthyroidism. The sample taken for sequencing was peripheral blood or thyroid tissue (not recorded which).

CDR3 bases: TGTGCCAGCGGAGGCCCGGGGCCCTGGGAGACCCAGTACTTC. Translating gives CASGGPGPWETQYF. This sequence joins TRBV25-1 and TRBJ2-5; D may be TRBD1 or TRBD2 (5 bases each). V was trimmed by 8 bases and J by 5 bases, leaving 18 bases between them. Per the germline V gene, CDR1 is MGHDK and CDR2 is SYGVNS. CDR3 size: 14 residues.